This T cell receptor (beta chain) is drawn from a study of blood T cell repertoires in COVID-19. Study overall: Samples taken during acute and convalescent COVID-19 were collected in the United States, Italy and Spain. Nucleic acid was either cDNA or gDNA, and it came from T cells, B-cell-depleted T cells, or PBMCs.

In the original processing: Using reference gene primer amplification, nucleated cell counts were estimated. Method: immunoSEQ multiplex PCR; TCRdb's copy keeps in-frame clones and lacks some. For V, J and clone size, that table is used; D and trimming come from the DNA. The table shows about 84,000 clones, with approximately 82% occurring only once. Germline CDR1 and CDR2: SGHTA and FQGNSA. The CDR3 has 15 amino acids. Trimming left V 1 base short and J 5 bases short, with 13 bases between. The rearrangement uses TRBV7-2 and TRBJ2-3, with D possibly being TRBD2 (5 bases). What was sequenced was peripheral blood. This sequence was found in a man older than 75 with active or convalescent COVID-19. CDR3 loop: CASSLGPSPKDTQYF. CDR3 bases: TGTGCCAGCAGCTTAGGTCCTAGCCCCAAAGATACGCAGTATTTT.